This T cell receptor beta chain derives from a study of shared clonotypes between healthy human individuals. Study observations and caveats: Clonotype sharing among donors was thought likely to change with sequencing depth. Non-shared clonotypes displayed generation probabilities falling below those of clonotypes present in all four donors. Rarefaction showed sorted-subset sequencing was incomplete despite large depth.

The investigators split CD4+ cells into a CD45RA+ naive subset and a CD45RA-negative memory subset. CDR1 and CDR2 from the germline V gene are MRHNA and SNTAGT. The CDR3 contains 16 residues. Trimming cost V 5 bases and J 4 bases, with 18 bases left between them. This clone was counted only a few times. The antigen is not known. The data were produced by immunoSEQ multiplex PCR, yet TCRdb's version contains in-frame clones alone and is incomplete. The sample contains approximately 720,000 clones, 60% to 80% of which appear only once. Sequenced sample: memory CD4+ T cells sorted from blood. The subset: CD45RA-negative fraction. The sequence came from a woman in her thirties in good health. The J gene is TRBJ2-1, the V gene TRBV6-4, with D possibly being TRBD1 or TRBD2 (5 bases each). The CDR3 sequence: CASSPPRGVLYNEQFF. DNA of the CDR3: TGTGCCAGCAGTCCACCTAGAGGGGTCTTATACAATGAGCAGTTCTTC.